This TCR beta chain emerged from a study of cytomegalovirus exposure and HLA in healthy donors. 13 Jbeta primers and 60 Vbeta primers were used for the PCR. Profiling relied on immunoSEQ multiplex PCR, and the TCRdb table lists in-frame clones only, not all of them. The table records some 130,000 clones, around 74% of them present only once. Trimming cost V 3 bases and J 2 bases; bases outside gene matches: 13. The CDR3 extends over 17 amino acids. The V gene's germline CDR1 is SGHKS and CDR2 YYEKEE (reference sequence). Notes on the study in general: A later analysis associated 15,000 or so TCR beta sequences with HLA alleles at a 0.05 false discovery rate. The authors later found HLA-associated TCR beta chains more clonally expanded than equally common others. It was likely that a cluster of highly shared sequence variants was a sequencing artifact. Usually a TCR sequence was rare, but some public TCRs were found in many donors.

Turning to this clone: Its antigen is not identified.

Sequencing input: PBMCs. V gene TRBV5-5 combines with J gene TRBJ2-7; 8 bases are a match to TRBD1. The source of this sequence is a male donor in good health and CMV-seronegative. CDR3 DNA sequence: TGTGCCAGCAGCTCGACCGGACAGGGCGGCCCCCCCTACGAGCAGTACTTC. This sequence encodes CASSSTGQGGPPYEQYF.